A selection of T cell receptor beta chains follows, all from one sample in a study of CD8 T cells in Susac syndrome. From the immunoSEQ multiplex PCR reads, TCRdb called clonotypes with MiXCR, one entry per CDR3 protein. The table lists approximately 300,000 distinct CDR3 sequences, approximately 85% of them singletons. Sequencing input: CD8+ T cells from PBMCs. Receptor source: a human donor with multiple sclerosis. The conserved cysteine and the conserved F or W are not part of the CDR3 here. The D gene is left open where the match is weak.

>TRBJ1-1|TRBV25-1|NA
ASSARDGLNTEAF
>TRBJ2-1|TRBV7-9|TRBD2
ASAPGTSGAGNNEQF
>TRBJ2-7|TRBV11-2|NA
ASSLVQGAYEQY
>TRBJ1-1|TRBV5-5|NA
ASAPGLPENTEAF
>TRBJ2-1|TRBV6-5|NA
ASTKSGRGYNEQF
>TRBJ2-7|TRBV11-2|TRBD1
ASSLNRGLDEQY
>TRBJ2-2|TRBV4-3|NA
ASSQDRGREATGELF
>TRBJ2-7|TRBV7-9|TRBD2
ASSSGLGISEQY
>TRBJ2-5|TRBV9|NA
ASSAASGTRETQY
>TRBJ2-7|TRBV6-5|NA
ASSYSGKGKNEQY
>TRBJ2-3|TRBV1|NA
TSSQARPSGRRADTQY
>TRBJ1-4|TRBV2|NA
ASSEGGDWEKLF
>TRBJ2-7|TRBV28|NA
ASAGGLGGFYEQY
>TRBJ2-1|TRBV13|TRBD2
ASSPAGTSYNEQF
>TRBJ1-1|TRBV9|TRBD1
ASSSGTAVGYAF
>TRBJ2-2|TRBV28|NA
ASKTRNTGELF
>TRBJ1-2|TRBV7-2|NA
ASSSDTNYYGYT
>TRBJ2-3|TRBV13|NA
ASSLRRTDTQY
>TRBJ2-1|TRBV7-3|NA
ASSGSHNEQF
>TRBJ2-7|TRBV11-2|NA
ASSLVPQGSYEQY
>TRBJ2-1|TRBV28|NA
ASSPDLTSYNEQF
>TRBJ1-1|TRBV12-3/TRBV12-4|NA
ASSNPIGNWNTEAF
>TRBJ2-7|TRBV6-2/TRBV6-3|TRBD1
ASSYGPGDREDEQY
>TRBJ2-1|TRBV19|NA
ASSIFGSSYNEQF
>TRBJ2-7|TRBV6-1|TRBD1
ASSTTGGKEFYEQY
>TRBJ1-1|TRBV6-2/TRBV6-3|NA
ASGLQWGAGTEAF
>TRBJ1-1|TRBV12-3/TRBV12-4|NA
ASSHSPGAMNTEAF
>TRBJ2-2|TRBV9|NA
ASSVTGTGELF
>TRBJ2-4|TRBV27|TRBD1
ASSLSGDRGSIQY
>TRBJ2-1|TRBV12-3/TRBV12-4|NA
ASDRDNEQF
>TRBJ1-1|TRBV4-3|NA
ATTEGMNTEAF
>TRBJ2-4|TRBV7-8|NA
ASSPPRGLAKNIQY
>TRBJ1-2|TRBV28|NA
ASSLYRYYGYT
>TRBJ2-7|TRBV30|TRBD1
AWIGDRGYEQY
>TRBJ1-5|TRBV12-5|NA
ASGLVLGGPGVQPQH
>TRBJ2-7|TRBV6-1|TRBD2
ASSRELAEALYEQY
>TRBJ1-1|TRBV15|TRBD1
ATSRDQGAYTEAF
>TRBJ1-1|TRBV27|NA
ASSGDMRTEAF
>TRBJ2-3|TRBV9|NA
ASRDITDTQY
>TRBJ2-1|TRBV6-2/TRBV6-3|NA
ASSYSSSYNEQF
>TRBJ2-7|TRBV2|NA
ASMPGTPYEQY
>TRBJ1-5|TRBV6-2/TRBV6-3|NA
ASSWLADNQPQH
>TRBJ2-1|TRBV6-2/TRBV6-3|NA
ASSYQDSNEQF
>TRBJ1-5|TRBV19|NA
ASSNFHLQGSQH
>TRBJ2-1|TRBV18|TRBD1
ASSTDRGVYNEQF
>TRBJ2-7|TRBV28|TRBD1
ASSTGQGREQY